Sequencing of this T cell receptor beta chain was carried out in a study of blood T cells in healthy people across ages. At the level of the study: Capture via template switching afforded approximately one barcoded beta molecule per two T cells. Study outcomes and limitations: As age increased, TCR beta diversity per million T cells fell in a roughly linear fashion.

The use of a sample-barcoded 5' primer and a J-beta primer mix characterized a second PCR of roughly 7 to 11 cycles. Every cDNA molecule bore a tag from a template-switch adaptor containing 12 random nucleotides. Each sample provided no less than 2.5 million CDR3-containing paired-end reads. TCRdb re-analysed the 5' RACE reads in MiXCR, keeping a single row per CDR3 protein. The sample records approximately 800,000 distinct CDR3 sequences, approximately 65% being singletons. Turning to this clonotype: Its antigen is not identified.

The CDR3 contains 15 residues. CDR1 is SGHDT, CDR2 YYEEEE, per germline. The receptor was derived from a man aged 30 to 39 in good health. The chain links TRBV5-6 to TRBJ2-4, with 8 bases matching TRBD1. The J call is uncertain, as TRBJ2-7 better fits the DNA end. What was sequenced was blood. As DNA, the CDR3 is TGTGCCAGCAGCTCCAGGACGACAGGGGACTACGAGCAGTACTTC. It translates to CASSSRTTGDYEQYF.